The 13 T cell receptor beta chains below all came from one sample that was sequenced in a study of shared clonotypes between healthy human individuals. Only in-frame clones appear in the TCRdb table, and some are missing; sequencing was by immunoSEQ multiplex PCR. The table lists about 450,000 clones, roughly 77% of them singletons. Sequencing input: PBMCs. The receptor source for this set is a woman in her 40s in good health. Some clones in this sample may be carry-over from other donors' samples.

The V and J genes are TRBV11-2 and TRBJ2-7, with 10 bases fitting TRBD2. V lost 4 bases, J lost 2 bases, and 14 bases stayed unmatched. The germline CDR1 and CDR2 sequences are SGHAT and FQNNGV. The CDR3 extends over 18 amino acids. The CDR3 region is CASSSSGRARENPYEQYF. The CDR3 nucleotides are TGTGCCAGCAGCTCAAGCGGGAGGGCCCGAGAAAACCCCTACGAGCAGTACTTC.

Written as DNA, the CDR3 is TGTGCCTGGTCAACGAGGGGCCATGGAAAACTGTTTTTT. It encodes CAWSTRGHGKLFF. The V gene is TRBV30, the J gene TRBJ1-4, with D possibly being TRBD1 (5 bases). This CDR3 spans 13 amino acids. From germline, CDR1 is GTSNPN and CDR2 SVGIG (reference sequence). Trimming shortened V by 5 bases and J by 10 bases, and 17 bases separated the two germline ends.

The sample holds a few counts of this clone. This CDR3 is CASSELNTEAFF. CDR3 bases: TGTGCCAGCAGTGAGTTGAACACTGAAGCTTTCTTT. The J gene is TRBJ1-1, the V gene TRBV2, with no clear D. Trimming cost V 3 bases and J 0 bases, with 2 bases left between them. The CDR3 spans 12 residues. Germline V lookup: CDR1 SNHLY, CDR2 FYNNEI.

The gene calls are TRBV4-2 and TRBJ2-3, with TRBD2 matching over 7 bases. Germline V CDR1 and CDR2: LGHNA, YNFKEQ. Losses at the gene ends were 4 bases for V and 0 bases for J; bases not matched to a gene: 4. The CDR3 extends over 15 amino acids. The CDR3 is CASSPLAASTDTQYF. CDR3 bases: TGTGCCAGCAGCCCTCTAGCGGCCAGCACAGATACGCAGTATTTT.

This chain uses TRBV29-1 with TRBJ1-2; 9 bases are shared with TRBD1. CDR1 is SQVTM, CDR2 ANQGSEA, per germline. The J segment lost 3 bases and the V segment lost 4 bases, leaving 3 bases of the junction unmatched. CDR3 length: 13 amino acids. The CDR3: CSVGGQGDYGYTF. The CDR3 DNA reads TGCAGCGTTGGGGGACAGGGTGACTATGGCTACACCTTC. The full variable domain, its missing parts supplied by reference TRBV29-1 and TRBJ1-2, is SAVISQKPSRDICQRGTSLTIQCQVDSQVTMMFWYRQQPGQSLTLIATANQGSEATYESGFVIDKFPISRPNLTFSTLTVSNMSPEDSSIYLCSVGGQGDYGYTFGSGTRLTVV.

This clone was seen just once. The J gene is TRBJ1-5, the V gene TRBV7-2; 7 bases map to TRBD1. Germline V lookup: CDR1 SGHTA, CDR2 FQGNSA. Trimming took 5 bases from V and 7 from J; bases not matched to a gene: 5. The CDR3 contains 13 residues. The chain's CDR3 is CASSTRQGQPQHF. CDR3 in DNA: TGTGCCAGCAGCACCAGACAGGGACAGCCCCAGCATTTT. Full variable domain (missing parts from reference TRBV7-2 and TRBJ1-5): GAGVSQSPSNKVTEKGKDVELRCDPISGHTALYWYRQSLGQGLEFLIYFQGNSAPDKSGLPSDRFSAERTGGSVSTLTIQRTQQEDSAVYLCASSTRQGQPQHFGDGTRLSIL.

The chain is built from TRBV7-3 and TRBJ2-1; tentatively, D is TRBD1 (6 bases). The germline V and J ends were trimmed by 3 bases and 1 base, with 10 bases remaining between them. This CDR3 has 15 amino acids. In germline, CDR1 is SGHTA, CDR2 FQGTGA. CDR3 protein: CASSFGRGSYNEQFF. CDR3 coding DNA: TGTGCCAGCAGCTTCGGCAGGGGATCCTACAATGAGCAGTTCTTC.

The chain combines TRBV7-2 with TRBJ1-5, with 9 nucleotides matching TRBD1. The CDR3 extends over 14 amino acids. In germline, CDR1 is SGHTA, CDR2 FQGNSA. With V trimmed by 4 bases and J by 5 bases, 3 bases remained unmatched. The CDR3 spells CASSSQGAYQPQHF. The CDR3 DNA is TGTGCCAGCAGCTCACAGGGGGCTTATCAGCCCCAGCATTTT.

The chain couples TRBV4-1 to TRBJ2-3; D remains unclear. This CDR3 comprises 13 residues. V lost 4 bases to trimming and J lost 2 bases, with 7 bases between them. The germline V gene encodes CDR1 MGHRA and CDR2 YSYEKL. The CDR3 reads CASSRVPTDTQYF. The CDR3 coding sequence is TGCGCCAGCAGCCGCGTTCCCACAGATACGCAGTATTTT.

The V gene is TRBV14, the J gene TRBJ1-1, with a possible D match to TRBD1 (5 bases). With 4 bases removed from V and 2 bases from J, the gap between germline ends came to 11 bases. The CDR3 length is 14 residues. Germline values: CDR1 SGHDN, CDR2 FVKESK. CDR3 amino acids: CASSPVGTNTEAFF. The CDR3 coding sequence is TGTGCCAGCAGCCCAGTGGGGACCAACACTGAAGCTTTCTTT.

The V and J genes are TRBV7-2 and TRBJ1-3; a weak D match, TRBD1 (5 bases). The germline gives CDR1 SGHTA, CDR2 FQGNSA. The CDR3 runs to 16 residues. V lost 4 bases and J 2 bases, leaving 15 bases between the germline ends. The CDR3 reads CASSSLGVLAGNTIYF. Here the CDR3 DNA reads TGTGCCAGCAGCTCCCTGGGGGTTTTAGCTGGAAACACCATATATTTT.

The V and J genes are TRBV6-6 and TRBJ2-2, with a possible D match to TRBD2 (5 bases). This CDR3 contains 14 residues. Germline V gene sequence: CDR1 MNHNY, CDR2 SVGAGI (reference sequence). V shed 4 bases and J shed 5 bases, with 11 bases lying between them. The CDR3, as DNA: TGTGCCAGCAGTTCTAGTGGAGGTACCGGGGAGCTGTTTTTT. Protein sequence: CASSSSGGTGELFF.

This sequence joins TRBV21-1 and TRBJ1-5. TRBV21-1 is shown as a pseudogene. The CDR3 consists of 11 residues. The chain's CDR3 is CASSKGQPQHF. The CDR3 DNA reads TGTGCCAGCAGCAAAGGTCAGCCCCAGCATTTT.